What follows describes a single T cell receptor (beta chain). What it binds is unknown. With 5 bases removed from V and 0 bases from J, the gap between germline ends came to 14 bases. This CDR3 has 16 amino acids. The germline gives CDR1 SGHAT, CDR2 FQNNGV. Data came from immunoSEQ multiplex PCR; TCRdb stores just in-frame clones and leaves some out. The sample lists about 7,000 clones; around four fifths were seen once. These data are taken from a study of PD-1 blockade in classical Hodgkin lymphoma. Every patient experienced relapse after autologous stem cell transplantation, and brentuximab vedotin exposure varied. Study results and caveats: Prior to therapy, complete responders displayed diversity much like that of newly diagnosed patients. Healthy donors were reported to have higher baseline TCR diversity than newly diagnosed patients. Nothing has yet pinned down what causes the repertoire differences, possibly disease activity or prior therapy.

The V call is TRBV11-2, the J call TRBJ2-4; TRBD2 is a possible D gene (5 bases). The specimen comprised peripheral blood mononuclear cells (PBMCs), sampled at baseline. The sequence was collected from a human donor with classical Hodgkin lymphoma. The CDR3 loop reads CASSPLRRLAKNIQYF. The CDR3 DNA reads TGTGCCAGCAGCCCATTACGGAGGCTAGCCAAAAACATTCAGTACTTC.